This TCR beta chain was captured in a study of beta chain features in type 1 diabetes. Study-level findings and limits: Reduced insertions and increased deletions marked VDJ junctions in type 1 diabetes patients. Among patients with Type 1 diabetes, TCRB CDR3s were moderately but significantly shorter in every one of the four CD4+ subsets. Comparison showed that naive, central memory and Treg TCRB repertoires appeared more similar among patients than among healthy donors. In these data, an HLA type influence on TCRB rearrangement remained unresolved.

The germline CDR1 and CDR2 sequences are SEHNR and FQNEAQ (reference sequence). V lost 7 bases to trimming and J lost 3 bases, with 15 bases between them. This CDR3 is 14 amino acids long. Reverse transcribing all isolated RNA meant expressed TCRB transcripts were sequenced. Some clones are missing from TCRdb's copy, which holds only in-frame ones; the method was immunoSEQ multiplex PCR. The data show some 150,000 clones, about 12% seen once. Note on this clone: Its antigen is unidentified.

This chain links TRBV7-9 with TRBJ1-1; D is possibly TRBD1 (5 bases). The specimen sequenced was central memory CD4+ T cells from blood. The receptor's source is a man younger than 35 with type 1 diabetes. The CDR3 reads CASTPPGVHTEAFF. CDR3 sequence (DNA): TGTGCCAGCACCCCACCGGGGGTGCACACTGAAGCTTTCTTT.